This T cell receptor (beta chain) was captured by sequencing in a study of Ad26.COV2.S vaccination and SARS-CoV-2 variants. For the study at large: In the study, Ad26.COV2.S was injected intramuscularly once, or twice 56 days apart. Whole-study findings and limits: Relative to placebo recipients, vaccine recipients exhibited elevated spike-specific TCR breadth. Reportedly, spike-specific CD8+ and CD4+ T cell responses achieved substantial breadth once vaccination had taken place.

As to treatment: around 19 received Ad26.COV2.S at low or high dose, single or two shots; about 5 received placebo; per-sample allocation not given. Day 63 after the first injection of vaccine or placebo was the sampling time. Trimming removed 5 bases from V and 2 bases from J, with 20 bases in between. Germline V CDR1 and CDR2: MNHEY, SVGEGT. The CDR3 is 17 amino acids. Clones were read by immunoSEQ multiplex PCR, and TCRdb kept only the in-frame ones, dropping some. The sample consists of hundreds of thousands of clones, around 86% of them appearing once. This clone was found once. What it binds is not known.

The chain is built from TRBV6-2 or TRBV6-3 and TRBJ2-3, with unresolved D. Sequencing was performed on peripheral blood, taken in a trial of Ad26.COV2.S vaccine versus placebo. This TCR was sampled from a person between 18 and 59 years old who received the Ad26.COV2.S COVID-19 vaccine or a placebo. The CDR3 loop reads CASSHQYPNGYTDTQYF. The CDR3 nucleotides are TGTGCCAGCAGTCACCAATACCCAAATGGATACACAGATACGCAGTATTTT.